The present TCR beta chain was sequenced within a study of Ad26.COV2.S vaccination and SARS-CoV-2 variants. Study background: The vaccine Ad26.COV2.S was put into the muscle once, or twice with 56 days between. Broader study findings: Measures of TCR breadth and depth may have fallen short of total T cell responses.

CDR3 length: 15 residues. V shed 3 bases and J shed 0 bases, with 11 bases lying between them. Germline V gene data show CDR1 as LGHNA and CDR2 as YSLEER. Assay: immunoSEQ multiplex PCR; the TCRdb copy retains only in-frame clones and omits some. Found here are about 350,000 clones, 88% of them singletons; the top ten hold 6.4%. The treatment was: over 15 received Ad26.COV2.S at low or high dose, single or two shots; roughly five received placebo; per-sample allocation not given. Specimens were obtained on day 63 following the first vaccine or placebo injection. Donor was an adult aged 18-55 years in Boston. With regard to this clone: The antigen is unknown.

The chain recombines TRBV4-3 with TRBJ1-1; the D is unclear. The sequenced sample was peripheral blood, obtained in a trial of Ad26.COV2.S vaccine versus placebo. This TCR derives from a person between 18 and 65 years old who received the Ad26.COV2.S COVID-19 vaccine or a placebo. The CDR3 DNA follows: TGCGCCAGCAGCCATCTATCGGCCATGAACACTGAAGCTTTCTTT. Encoded protein: CASSHLSAMNTEAFF.